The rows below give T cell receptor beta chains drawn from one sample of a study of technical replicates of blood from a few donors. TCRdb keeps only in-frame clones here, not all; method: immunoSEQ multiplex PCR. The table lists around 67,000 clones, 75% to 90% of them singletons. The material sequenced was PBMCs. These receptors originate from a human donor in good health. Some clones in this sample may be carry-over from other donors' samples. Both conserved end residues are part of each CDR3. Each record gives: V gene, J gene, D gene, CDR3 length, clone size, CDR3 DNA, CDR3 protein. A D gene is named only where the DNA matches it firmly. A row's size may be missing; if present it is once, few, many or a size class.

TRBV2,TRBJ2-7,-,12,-,TGTGCCAGCAGTATTCGCGCCTACGAGCAGTACTTC,CASSIRAYEQYF
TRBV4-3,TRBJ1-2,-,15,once,TGCGCCAGCAGCCAAGAAAATACAGGGAAATATGGCTACACCTTC,CASSQENTGKYGYTF
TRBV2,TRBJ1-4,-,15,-,TGTGCCAGCAGTGGGCAGGGCGCGCGCAATGAAAAACTGTTTTTT,CASSGQGARNEKLFF
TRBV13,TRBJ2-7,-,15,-,TGTGCCAGCAGCTTAGGGCGGGGAATCTCCTACGAGCAGTACTTC,CASSLGRGISYEQYF
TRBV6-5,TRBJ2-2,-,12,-,TGTGCCAGCAGTTCTTCCACCGGGGAGCTGTTTTTT,CASSSSTGELFF
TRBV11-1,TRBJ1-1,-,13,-,TGTGCCAGCAGCTTACGAGGGAACACTGAAGCTTTCTTT,CASSLRGNTEAFF
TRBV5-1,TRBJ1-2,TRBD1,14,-,TGCGCCAGCAGCTCGGACAGGGGCCTCTATGGCTACACCTTC,CASSSDRGLYGYTF
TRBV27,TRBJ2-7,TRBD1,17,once,TGTGCCAGCAGTTTATTAACCGGGACAGGGTCCTCCTACGAGCAGTACTTC,CASSLLTGTGSSYEQYF
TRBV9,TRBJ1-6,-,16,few,TGTGCCAGCAGCCCCATTGGGGGGGATGCACTTTCACCCCTCCACTTT,CASSPIGGDALSPLHF
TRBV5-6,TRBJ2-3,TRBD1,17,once,TGTGCCAGCAGCGGATTCCCGGGACAGGACGGTGAGGATACGCAGTATTTT,CASSGFPGQDGEDTQYF
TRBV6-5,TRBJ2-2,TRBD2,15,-,TGTGCCAGCAGTTACAGGGCGGGAGGATCCGGGGAGCTGTTTTTT,CASSYRAGGSGELFF
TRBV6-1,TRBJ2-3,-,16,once,TGTGCCAGCAGTGAGTTAGGAGGGGGCGCGACAGATACGCAGTATTTT,CASSELGGGATDTQYF
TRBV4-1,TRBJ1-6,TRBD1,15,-,TGCGCCAGCAGCCTCAACAGGGGAGTAAATTCACCCCTCCACTTT,CASSLNRGVNSPLHF
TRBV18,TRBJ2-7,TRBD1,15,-,TGTGCCAGCTCACCCAATACTGAGACAGGGGTCGAGCAGTACTTC,CASSPNTETGVEQYF
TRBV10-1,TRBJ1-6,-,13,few,TGCGCCAGCCGGGGACATGGGAATTCACCCCTCCACTTT,CASRGHGNSPLHF
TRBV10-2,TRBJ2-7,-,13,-,TGCGCCAGCAGTGAGTTAGGGGAGGAGGAGCAGTACTTC,CASSELGEEEQYF
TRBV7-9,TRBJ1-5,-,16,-,TGTGCCAGCAGCTTACAAATGGCAGATCGCAATCAGCCCCAGCATTTT,CASSLQMADRNQPQHF
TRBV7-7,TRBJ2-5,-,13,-,TGTGCCAGCAGCACGACTAGACAAGAGACCCAGTACTTC,CASSTTRQETQYF
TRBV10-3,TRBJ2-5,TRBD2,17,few,TGTGCCATCAGTGAGGGGGGACTAGCGGGGGGGCCTGAGACCCAGTACTTC,CAISEGGLAGGPETQYF
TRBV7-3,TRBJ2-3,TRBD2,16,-,TGTGCCAGCTCCAGCGGGGGGGCCTTTTCCACAGATACGCAGTATTTT,CASSSGGAFSTDTQYF
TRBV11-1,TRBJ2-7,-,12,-,TGTGCCAGCAGCTTAGCGAGCGGCGAGCAGTACTTC,CASSLASGEQYF
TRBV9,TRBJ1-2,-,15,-,TGTGCCAGCAGCCGCACCGGGACACCGATATCCGGCTACACCTTC,CASSRTGTPISGYTF
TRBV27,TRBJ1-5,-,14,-,TGTGCCAGCAGCCTAACAGGGAGCAATCAGCCCCAGCATTTT,CASSLTGSNQPQHF
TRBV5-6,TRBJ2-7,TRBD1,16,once,TGTGCCAGCAGCTTTGACTACAGGGGGCGAGGCTACGAGCAGTACTTC,CASSFDYRGRGYEQYF
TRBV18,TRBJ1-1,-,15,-,TGTGCCAGCTCACCACCGCAGGGGTTGAACACTGAAGCTTTCTTT,CASSPPQGLNTEAFF
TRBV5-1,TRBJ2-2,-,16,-,TGCGCCAGCAGTTATTCTCCGGGACTCTCGACCGGGGAGCTGTTTTTT,CASSYSPGLSTGELFF
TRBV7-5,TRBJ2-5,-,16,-,TGTGCCAGAAGCCCCCACCCTAGCGGGTCGCAAGAGACCCAGTACTTC,CARSPHPSGSQETQYF
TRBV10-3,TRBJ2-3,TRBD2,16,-,TGTGCCATCAGTGGTAGCGGGGGGCCGGACACAGATACGCAGTATTTT,CAISGSGGPDTDTQYF
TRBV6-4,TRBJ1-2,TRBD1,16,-,TGTGCCAGCAGTGACGGGACAGGGGGCTTCGTCGATGGCTACACCTTC,CASSDGTGGFVDGYTF
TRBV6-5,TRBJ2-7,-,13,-,TGTGCCAGCAGTGCGGGACAGAATTACGAGCAGTACTTC,CASSAGQNYEQYF
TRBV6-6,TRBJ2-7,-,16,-,TGTGCCAGCAGTTACTCGAACGCGGGAAGCAGCTACGAGCAGTACTTC,CASSYSNAGSSYEQYF
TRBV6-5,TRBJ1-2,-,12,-,TGTGCCAGCAGTAACCCGGGACTGCGCTACACCTTC,CASSNPGLRYTF
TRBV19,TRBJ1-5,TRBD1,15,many,TGTGCCAGTAGTATAGTTAGGACAGGGGGGTTGCCCCAGCATTTT,CASSIVRTGGLPQHF
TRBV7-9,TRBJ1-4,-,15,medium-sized,TGTGCCAGCAGCACCTGGACGGACGAGGGAGAAAAACTGTTTTTT,CASSTWTDEGEKLFF
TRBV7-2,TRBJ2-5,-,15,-,TGTGCCAGCAACTCGTATGGTGGGGGCAAAGAGACCCAGTACTTC,CASNSYGGGKETQYF
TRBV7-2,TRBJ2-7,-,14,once,TGTGCCAGCAGCCCTGAGAGGGTTATCAGCGAGCAGTACTTC,CASSPERVISEQYF
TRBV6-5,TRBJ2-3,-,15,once,TGTGCCAGCAGTGGAGGGGTAATGGGCACAGATACGCAGTATTTT,CASSGGVMGTDTQYF
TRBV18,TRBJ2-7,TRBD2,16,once,TGTGCCAGCTCAAGCAGGGGGACTAGCGCCCCTCTCGAGCAGTACTTC,CASSSRGTSAPLEQYF
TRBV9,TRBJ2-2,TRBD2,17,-,TGTGCCAGCAGTCCTCTAGCGGGAGGGTCCTTCACCGGGGAGCTGTTTTTT,CASSPLAGGSFTGELFF
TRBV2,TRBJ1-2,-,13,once,TGTGCCAGCAGTGAAGTCCCGGGAGGGGGCTACACCTTC,CASSEVPGGGYTF
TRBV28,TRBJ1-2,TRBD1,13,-,TGTGCCAGCAGACCGGGACAGGGCTATGGCTACACCTTC,CASRPGQGYGYTF
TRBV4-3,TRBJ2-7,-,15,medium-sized,TGCGCCAGCAGCCAAGATATTACGGGAAACTACGAGCAGTACTTC,CASSQDITGNYEQYF
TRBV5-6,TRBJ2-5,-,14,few,TGTGCCACCTCAGGGAGGCGGAGCCAAGAGACCCAGTACTTC,CATSGRRSQETQYF
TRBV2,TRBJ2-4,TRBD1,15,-,TGTGCCAGCAGTGAGGACAGGCGGCCCAAAAACATTCAGTACTTC,CASSEDRRPKNIQYF